A selection of T cell receptor beta chains follows, all from one sample in a study of OX40 agonist ivuxolimab in advanced cancers. Sequenced by immunoSEQ multiplex PCR; TCRdb stores in-frame clones only, minus some. In the table there are 57,000 or so clones, around 90% of which are singletons. The material sequenced was CD4+ or CD8+ T cells sorted from blood, taken in a trial of the OX40 agonist ivuxolimab. The source of these receptors is an adult with an advanced solid tumor such as melanoma, head and neck, liver or kidney cancer. Both conserved end residues are part of each CDR3. A D gene is named only where the DNA matches it firmly. Clone size is given for some rows only: seen once, a few or many times, or a class if the clone is expanded.

d_gene	abundance	v_gene	j_gene	CDR3nt	CDR3aa
.	.	TRBV6-5	TRBJ2-7	TGTGCCAGCAGTATAGGGTGGTCCGAGCAGTACTTC	CASSIGWSEQYF
TRBD2	.	TRBV7-9	TRBJ2-5	TGTGCCAGCAGCAGTCTAGCGGTCCGGGAGACCCAGTACTTC	CASSSLAVRETQYF
.	.	TRBV7-6	TRBJ2-5	TGTGCCAGCAGCTCCAGGGGTGCAGAGACCCAGTACTTC	CASSSRGAETQYF
TRBD2	.	TRBV5-5	TRBJ2-5	TGTGCCGCAAACGAGGGACTAGGACAAGAGACCCAGTACTTC	CAANEGLGQETQYF
.	.	TRBV11-2	TRBJ1-1	TGTGCCAGCAGCTTAGTTGGGGGTGAAGCTTTCTTT	CASSLVGGEAFF
TRBD1	few	TRBV19	TRBJ1-5	TGTGCCAGTAGTTCCCAGGGGACAGGGCAGCCCCAGCATTTT	CASSSQGTGQPQHF
TRBD2	.	TRBV11-2	TRBJ2-7	TGTGCCAGCAGCCTCGTCGGGGGGTATAGGGAGCAGTACTTC	CASSLVGGYREQYF
.	.	TRBV10-1	TRBJ1-5	TGCGCCAGCAGGACAGGTAGCAATCAGCCCCAGCATTTT	CASRTGSNQPQHF
.	.	TRBV20-1	TRBJ2-1	TGCAGTGCTAGACAATACAATGAGCAGTTCTTC	CSARQYNEQFF
.	.	TRBV6-5	TRBJ2-3	TGTGCCAGCAGTACCCTGGGTTCTGCAATAGATACGCAGTATTTT	CASSTLGSAIDTQYF